These T cell receptor beta chains were read from a single sample in a study of T-cell memory formation after mild COVID-19. TCRdb recomputed calls from the 5' RACE reads with MiXCR, one row per CDR3 protein. There are 450,000 to 700,000 distinct CDR3 sequences in the sample; approximately 19% occur only once, and about 11% lies in the top ten. The specimen was PBMCs or a T cell subset sorted from them (not recorded which). The receptors were sampled from an adult woman who had mild COVID-19 (a few samples of this study predate the infection). Cell type and time point are not known. Each CDR3 is given with its conserved first and last residue. Each record gives: J gene, D gene, V gene, CDR3 length, clone size, CDR3 DNA, CDR3 protein. A D gene is named only where the DNA matches it firmly. Expanded clones are given a class, and other clones once, few, many or no size at all.

TRBJ1-1,-,TRBV11-2,14,-,TGTGCCAGCAGCTTATCTTCGGGAGGGACTGAAGCTTTCTTT,CASSLSSGGTEAFF
TRBJ2-5,-,TRBV24-1,14,many,TGTGCCACCAGTGATCGGACAGTACAAGAGACCCAGTACTTC,CATSDRTVQETQYF
TRBJ2-1,-,TRBV5-4,15,few,TGTGCCAGCAGCTTGGACAGGAAGTCCTACAATGAGCAGTTCTTC,CASSLDRKSYNEQFF
TRBJ1-1,-,TRBV12-3/TRBV12-4,14,-,TGTGCCAGCAGCGTTTCGGTCGGGAGCACTGAAGCTTTCTTT,CASSVSVGSTEAFF
TRBJ2-5,TRBD2,TRBV5-1,17,few,TGCGCCAGCAGCTTGGCCGGGACTAGCGGTTTTCAAGAGACCCAGTACTTC,CASSLAGTSGFQETQYF
TRBJ2-1,-,TRBV4-3,14,many,TGCGCCAGCAGCCAAGGGGAACCTTCCAATGAGCAGTTCTTC,CASSQGEPSNEQFF
TRBJ1-2,-,TRBV3-1,15,once,TGTGCCAGCAGCCAAGATCTACAGGGTTTGGCGGGCTACACCTTC,CASSQDLQGLAGYTF
TRBJ2-3,-,TRBV21-1,17,few,TGTGCCAGCAGCAAAGTCGGGAACAGTCCTTACACAGATACGCAGTATTTT,CASSKVGNSPYTDTQYF
TRBJ2-5,-,TRBV3-1,17,few,TGTGCCAGCAGCCAAGTTTTAACTCCCAGGAGACAAGAGACCCAGTACTTC,CASSQVLTPRRQETQYF
TRBJ1-2,-,TRBV20-1,13,-,TGCAGTGCTAGGAAAGGAGCTAACTATGGCTACACCTTC,CSARKGANYGYTF
TRBJ1-2,-,TRBV6-1,16,few,TGTGCCAGCAGTGAAGCAGCCGGAGGGAGGTTGGGAGGCTACACCTTC,CASSEAAGGRLGGYTF
TRBJ2-1,TRBD2,TRBV10-3,12,-,TGTGCCATCAGTGTTAGCGGGCATGAGCAGTTCTTC,CAISVSGHEQFF
TRBJ2-7,-,TRBV20-1,13,few,TGCAGTGCTAGCTCTGGGCAGGGCTACGAGCAGTACTTC,CSASSGQGYEQYF
TRBJ2-7,-,TRBV5-1,14,many,TGCGCCAGCAGCGCGGCCGTCGGGGTTGGGGAGCAGTACTTC,CASSAAVGVGEQYF
TRBJ2-1,TRBD1,TRBV5-1,15,few,TGCGCCAGCAGGGTAGGGACAGGGGGTTTGTATGAGCAGTTCTTC,CASRVGTGGLYEQFF
TRBJ2-3,TRBD2,TRBV6-1,16,-,TGTGCCAGCAGTTGGACTAGCGGGGGAGGTGCGGATACGCAGTATTTT,CASSWTSGGGADTQYF
TRBJ2-3,TRBD2,TRBV24-1,15,few,TGTGCCACCAGTGGACTAGCGGGAGTCCTAGATACGCAGTATTTT,CATSGLAGVLDTQYF
TRBJ2-1,TRBD1,TRBV29-1,13,-,TGCAGCGCGACAGGGGACAAGAGGTATGAGCAGTTCTTC,CSATGDKRYEQFF
TRBJ1-1,-,TRBV4-1,20,-,TGCGCCAGCAGCCAAGAAGGCCTCGGGGGCAGGGCGGTCTCGAACACTGAAGCTTTCTTT,CASSQEGLGGRAVSNTEAFF
TRBJ2-1,TRBD2,TRBV9,16,few,TGTGCCAGCAGCGTAGATACGGCGGGAGGTCACAATGAGCAGTTCTTC,CASSVDTAGGHNEQFF
TRBJ2-1,-,TRBV6-2/TRBV6-3,15,-,TGTGCCAGCAGTTATCAAAGGACCCGCTACAATGAGCAGTTCTTC,CASSYQRTRYNEQFF
TRBJ2-7,TRBD1,TRBV3-1,15,few,TGTGCCAGCAGCCTAGGGACAGGGTGGGCCTACGAGCAGTACTTC,CASSLGTGWAYEQYF
TRBJ2-3,-,TRBV15,17,-,TGTGCCACCAGCAGAGTAATAGTAGCCGGGGTCGCAGATACGCAGTATTTT,CATSRVIVAGVADTQYF
TRBJ2-3,-,TRBV2,16,few,TGTGCCAGCATGAGGGACTGGGGCTTCCCCACAGATACGCAGTATTTT,CASMRDWGFPTDTQYF
TRBJ1-2,-,TRBV3-1,12,few,TGTGCCAGCAGCCCCCCAGGGGTTGGCTACACCTTC,CASSPPGVGYTF
TRBJ1-1,-,TRBV6-5,16,-,TGTGCCAGCAGTTCCTCCTCGTGGGAGCAGGGCACTGAAGCTTTCTTT,CASSSSSWEQGTEAFF
TRBJ2-2,-,TRBV4-3,15,once,TGCGCCAGCAGGGCCTCTAGCGCCTACACCTGGGAGCTGTTTTTT,CASRASSAYTWELFF
TRBJ2-3,TRBD1,TRBV10-3,14,-,TGTGCCATCAACAGCAGGGGGTACACAGATACGCAGTATTTT,CAINSRGYTDTQYF
TRBJ2-1,TRBD2,TRBV19,14,-,TGTGCCAGCACTAGCGGGGGGGTCTACAATGAGCAGTTCTTC,CASTSGGVYNEQFF
TRBJ2-1,TRBD1,TRBV24-1,12,few,TGTGCCACGGGACAGGGAGGAGATGAGCAGTTCTTC,CATGQGGDEQFF
TRBJ1-2,-,TRBV5-6,15,few,TGTGCCAGCAGCACTACAGGAGGAACGGGCTATGGCTACACCTTC,CASSTTGGTGYGYTF
TRBJ2-1,TRBD1,TRBV7-9,17,few,TGTGCCAGCAGCCCCGTGAAGGGGGCCCGCGGCGGGAATGAGCAGTTCTTC,CASSPVKGARGGNEQFF
TRBJ2-1,-,TRBV12-3/TRBV12-4,14,-,TGTGCCAGCAGTTCCACTCACTGGGGTCATGAGCAGTTCTTC,CASSSTHWGHEQFF
TRBJ2-1,-,TRBV5-1,14,many,TGCGCCAGCAGCCCGGGACTTTCCTACAATGAGCAGTTCTTC,CASSPGLSYNEQFF
TRBJ2-5,-,TRBV12-3/TRBV12-4,16,-,TGTGCCAGCAGTTTAGCGCGGGATAGCCCCGGGGAGACCCAGTACTTC,CASSLARDSPGETQYF
TRBJ2-3,-,TRBV10-3,15,-,TGTGCCATCAGCTCGACAGAGACTAGCACAGATACGCAGTATTTT,CAISSTETSTDTQYF
TRBJ2-7,TRBD1,TRBV4-1,16,few,TGCGCCAGCAGCCTTCACCCCGACAGGGGGCTAATGGAGCAGTACTTC,CASSLHPDRGLMEQYF
TRBJ2-1,-,TRBV3-1,15,-,TGTGCCAGCAGCCAAGAAGGGGACTCCTACAATGAGCAGTTCTTC,CASSQEGDSYNEQFF
TRBJ2-3,-,TRBV7-9,15,-,TGTGCCAGCAGCCCCCCGGTCGGGAGCCCAGATACGCAGTATTTT,CASSPPVGSPDTQYF
TRBJ2-7,-,TRBV5-6,17,few,TGTGCCAGCAGCTTGACGGGGCTTGACAGGCGCGACGACGAGCAGTACTTC,CASSLTGLDRRDDEQYF
TRBJ2-1,-,TRBV3-1,15,few,TGTGCCAGCAGCCTTACTATGAGCTCCTACAATGAGCAGTTCTTC,CASSLTMSSYNEQFF
TRBJ2-1,-,TRBV24-1,16,-,TGTGCCACCAGTGATTTGCCGGGACTCTCCTACAATGAGCAGTTCTTC,CATSDLPGLSYNEQFF
TRBJ2-7,TRBD1,TRBV5-1,14,few,TGCGCCAGCAGCTTGGGAGACAGGGCAGGCGAGCAGTACTTC,CASSLGDRAGEQYF
TRBJ2-7,TRBD2,TRBV3-1,15,once,TGTGCCAGCAGCCTAAGAAGCGGGGCAGTCTACGAGCAGTACTTC,CASSLRSGAVYEQYF
TRBJ1-1,-,TRBV10-2,13,-,TGCGCCAGCAGTGAGGCGGGAAGCCTTGAAGCTTTCTTT,CASSEAGSLEAFF
TRBJ2-5,-,TRBV5-1,14,-,TGCGCCAGCAGCTTGTCTAACCCCAGGGAGACCCAGTACTTC,CASSLSNPRETQYF
TRBJ2-7,-,TRBV4-3,14,-,TGCGCCAGCAGCCAAGATTCCCTAAGCTACGAGCAGTACTTC,CASSQDSLSYEQYF
TRBJ2-1,TRBD2,TRBV5-6,14,-,TGTGCCAGCAACCTGGGCGGGGGGGCCCATGAGCAGTTCTTC,CASNLGGGAHEQFF
TRBJ2-7,TRBD1,TRBV5-1,15,once,TGCGCCAGCAGCTTTACCGGGACAGCCGCCTACGAGCAGTACTTC,CASSFTGTAAYEQYF